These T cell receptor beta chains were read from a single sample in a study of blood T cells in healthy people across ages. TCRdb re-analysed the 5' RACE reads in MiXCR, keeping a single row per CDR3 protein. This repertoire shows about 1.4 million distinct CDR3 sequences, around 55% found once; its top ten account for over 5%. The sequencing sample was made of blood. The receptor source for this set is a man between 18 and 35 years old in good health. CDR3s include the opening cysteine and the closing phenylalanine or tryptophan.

cdr3_aa: CASSKGPPHRGGSPLHF
j_call: TRBJ1-6
v_call: TRBV21-1

cdr3_aa: CASSFQAGANVLTF
j_call: TRBJ2-6
v_call: TRBV5-1

cdr3_aa: CASSQLGRSYEQYF
j_call: TRBJ2-7
v_call: TRBV4-3

cdr3_aa: CASSKRVGGRAVETQYF
j_call: TRBJ2-5
v_call: TRBV28

cdr3_aa: CASRGGLYEKLFF
j_call: TRBJ1-4
v_call: TRBV6-1

cdr3_aa: CSVVQGGGEAFF
j_call: TRBJ1-1
v_call: TRBV29-1

cdr3_aa: CASNDARGIETQYF
j_call: TRBJ2-5
v_call: TRBV5-1

cdr3_aa: CASSSGTGVNYGHTF
j_call: TRBJ1-2
v_call: TRBV5-1

cdr3_aa: CASSERVSWGPGTDTQYF
j_call: TRBJ2-3
v_call: TRBV5-1

cdr3_aa: CASSQRHSSYEQFF
j_call: TRBJ2-1
v_call: TRBV4-3

cdr3_aa: CAISEGTLRVAFF
j_call: TRBJ1-1
v_call: TRBV10-3

cdr3_aa: CSAREPTGLDYEQYF
j_call: -
v_call: TRBV20-1

cdr3_aa: CASSLIRGGNSPLHF
j_call: TRBJ1-6
v_call: TRBV14

cdr3_aa: CASSLISRQPNTEAFF
j_call: TRBJ1-1
v_call: TRBV4-1

cdr3_aa: CASSLRQGTDTQYF
j_call: TRBJ2-3
v_call: TRBV7-9

cdr3_aa: CAWMTPGQSYEQYF
j_call: TRBJ2-7
v_call: TRBV30

cdr3_aa: CSASGTFYERYF
j_call: TRBJ2-4
v_call: TRBV20-1

cdr3_aa: CASSVVAGYEQYF
j_call: TRBJ2-7
v_call: TRBV27

cdr3_aa: CASSVVLGTGELFF
j_call: TRBJ2-2
v_call: TRBV9

cdr3_aa: CASSFPADRGWNTQYF
j_call: TRBJ2-3
v_call: TRBV3-1

cdr3_aa: CASSDGRGWGYEQYF
j_call: -
v_call: TRBV25-1

cdr3_aa: CSVGMGRGPYEQYF
j_call: TRBJ2-7
v_call: TRBV29-1

cdr3_aa: CASSQGWTGPNQPQHF
j_call: TRBJ1-5
v_call: TRBV4-1

cdr3_aa: CSGYRDREYF
j_call: TRBJ2-5
v_call: TRBV29-1

cdr3_aa: CSVEASRGLSEQYF
j_call: TRBJ2-7
v_call: TRBV29-1

cdr3_aa: CAITGQGYNEQFF
j_call: TRBJ2-1
v_call: TRBV10-3

cdr3_aa: CSARDWAGEGKNIQYF
j_call: TRBJ2-4
v_call: TRBV20-1